The clone carrying this T cell receptor beta chain was found many times. Its specificity is not known. TCRdb processed the multiplex PCR reads anew with MiXCR; each CDR3 protein has one entry. The data show more than 250,000 distinct CDR3 sequences, over 30% seen once. The lymph nodes were axillary draining lymph nodes from breast cancer patients. This sample was included in a study of breast tumors, draining lymph nodes, adjacent tissues. Findings and limits, study-wide: The lymph node origin of tumor T cells was framed as consistent with a hypothesis, not demonstrated.

Germline lookup yields CDR1 SNHLY and CDR2 FYNNEI. Trimming pared 2 bases from V and 4 bases from J, leaving 12 bases between. This CDR3 has 15 amino acids. This TCR was recovered from a female donor with breast cancer. Some clones in this sample may be carry-over from other donors' samples. This chain connects TRBV2 to TRBJ1-5; possible D gene TRBD1, 5 bases. The specimen was axillary lymph node tissue. In nucleotides, the CDR3 is TGTGCCAGCAGTGAAACAAGACAGACGAATCAGCCCCAGCATTTT. Amino acid sequence: CASSETRQTNQPQHF.